This is a list of T cell receptor beta chains from one sample in a study of human T cells and chemical hapten exposure. TCRdb called the RACE reads again in MiXCR, with one record for every CDR3 protein. The sample includes some 110,000 distinct CDR3 sequences, under 40% seen only once; the top ten take around 2.5%. Sample: whole blood, taken in connection with sensitization to the hapten diphenylcyclopropenone (DPC). The source of these receptors is a middle-aged man with alopecia areata. Some clones in this sample may be carry-over from other donors' samples. Each CDR3 is given with its conserved first and last residue. The order of the fields is D gene, J gene, clone size, V gene, CDR3 DNA, CDR3 protein. A D gene is named only where the DNA matches it firmly. Size is stated for part of the rows, as once, few or many counts, or as a class when the clone is expanded.

d_gene: .; j_gene: TRBJ1-6; abundance: few; v_gene: TRBV11-2; CDR3nt: TGTGCCAGCAGCTTAGATCGTTATAATTCACCCCTCCACTTT; CDR3aa: CASSLDRYNSPLHF
d_gene: .; j_gene: TRBJ2-3; abundance: few; v_gene: TRBV21-1; CDR3nt: TGTGCCAGCAGCAAAGGGCTAGCGGCCCGGAATACGCAGTATTTT; CDR3aa: CASSKGLAARNTQYF
d_gene: .; j_gene: TRBJ1-6; abundance: .; v_gene: TRBV6-5; CDR3nt: TGTGCCAGCAGTTCTAATTCACCCCTCCACTTT; CDR3aa: CASSSNSPLHF
d_gene: .; j_gene: TRBJ2-7; abundance: .; v_gene: TRBV12-3/TRBV12-4; CDR3nt: TGTGCCAGCGCTAGTGGTCCGGGCGAGCAGTACTTC; CDR3aa: CASASGPGEQYF
d_gene: .; j_gene: TRBJ2-3; abundance: .; v_gene: TRBV28; CDR3nt: TGTGCCAGCAGAGGTATGGGGGGCGCCACAGATACGCAGTATTTT; CDR3aa: CASRGMGGATDTQYF
d_gene: .; j_gene: TRBJ2-4; abundance: .; v_gene: TRBV5-1; CDR3nt: TGCGCCAGCAGCTTGGGGGACCCCAGCCAGGACATTCAGTACTTC; CDR3aa: CASSLGDPSQDIQYF
d_gene: .; j_gene: TRBJ2-3; abundance: .; v_gene: TRBV6-2/TRBV6-3; CDR3nt: TGTGCCAGCAGTCAAACAGTGGATACGCAGTATTTT; CDR3aa: CASSQTVDTQYF
d_gene: .; j_gene: TRBJ2-4; abundance: .; v_gene: TRBV20-1; CDR3nt: TGCAGTGCTACCTCCCCCACCAGGGACTTTCACATTCAGTACTTC; CDR3aa: CSATSPTRDFHIQYF
d_gene: TRBD1; j_gene: TRBJ2-6; abundance: .; v_gene: TRBV6-6; CDR3nt: TGTGCCAGCAGTTACCGGGACAGGGCAGGGCCTTCGAGGGGGGCCAACGTCCTGACTTTC; CDR3aa: CASSYRDRAGPSRGANVLTF
d_gene: .; j_gene: TRBJ1-2; abundance: .; v_gene: TRBV6-5; CDR3nt: TGTGCCAGCAGTTCCTGGAAAACTAACTATGGCTACACCTTC; CDR3aa: CASSSWKTNYGYTF
d_gene: .; j_gene: TRBJ1-1; abundance: few; v_gene: TRBV12-3/TRBV12-4; CDR3nt: TGTGCCAGCAGCAAGGGTTGGGCTGAAGCTTTCTTT; CDR3aa: CASSKGWAEAFF
d_gene: .; j_gene: TRBJ2-5; abundance: few; v_gene: TRBV5-1; CDR3nt: TGCGCCAGCAGCTTGATCGGAGGCGGGGAGACCCAGTACTTC; CDR3aa: CASSLIGGGETQYF
d_gene: TRBD2; j_gene: TRBJ2-1; abundance: .; v_gene: TRBV4-2; CDR3nt: TGTGCCAGCAGCCAAGATGAGCGGGAGGTTCAGTTCTTC; CDR3aa: CASSQDEREVQFF